Below, 18 T cell receptor beta chains from the same sample are listed, as sequenced in a study of cytomegalovirus exposure and HLA in healthy donors. PCR was performed using 60 Vbeta and 13 Jbeta primers. Generated by immunoSEQ multiplex PCR, the TCRdb table keeps only in-frame clones and is missing some. The sample carries approximately 150,000 clones, 75% to 80% recorded once. Sequences were obtained from PBMCs. The receptor source for this set is a woman in her 30s in good health and CMV-seronegative.

The chain has TRBV7-2 and TRBJ2-5, with TRBD1 matching 9 bases. V lost 4 bases and J lost 4; bases outside the gene matches: 10. Germline V gene data show CDR1 as SGHTA and CDR2 as FQGNSA. This CDR3 is built from 16 residues. The CDR3 sequence: CASSSPTGGMRETQYF. CDR3 DNA sequence: TGTGCCAGCAGCTCTCCGACAGGGGGTATGAGAGAGACCCAGTACTTC.

The DNA for the CDR3 is TGTGCCAGCAGCCTAGGGACAGATAATTCACCCCTCCACTTT. As protein: CASSLGTDNSPLHF. The V gene is TRBV9, the J gene TRBJ1-6; 7 bases are shared with TRBD1. Germline V gene sequence: CDR1 SGDLS, CDR2 YYNGEE. The CDR3 totals 14 residues. The trim removed 4 bases at V and 5 bases at J, leaving 3 bases unmatched.

The V call is TRBV7-9, the J call TRBJ1-2, with TRBD1 identical over 7 bases. V shed 6 bases, J shed 4 bases, and the junction held 5 bases outside the gene matches. The CDR3 is made up of 13 amino acids. Germline V gene sequence: CDR1 SEHNR, CDR2 FQNEAQ (reference sequence). The CDR3 reads CASRRGTAYGYTF. The CDR3 DNA follows: TGTGCCAGCAGACGCGGGACAGCCTATGGCTACACCTTC.

This sequence joins TRBV29-1 and TRBJ2-7; possible D gene TRBD2, 5 bases. The CDR3 loop spans 14 amino acids. The germline V gene has CDR1 SQVTM and CDR2 ANQGSEA. Trimming took 7 bases from V and 6 from J, leaving 22 bases between them. For the CDR3, the DNA is TGCAGCGCCCTTCCTCGGTCGGGGAACGCCGAGCAGTACTTC. Its translation: CSALPRSGNAEQYF.

The chain links TRBV12-5 to TRBJ1-1, with D perhaps TRBD1 (5 bases). V was cut by 0 bases and J by 8 bases, with 10 bases left in between. CDR1 is LGHNT, CDR2 FRNRAP, per germline. The CDR3 consists of 13 residues. The CDR3 loop reads CASGLVLGREAFF. The CDR3 nucleotides are TGTGCTAGTGGTTTGGTACTGGGGCGGGAAGCTTTCTTT.

The genes are TRBV5-1 and TRBJ2-7; 8 bases line up with TRBD2. The V segment lost 2 bases and the J segment 0 bases; nucleotides outside the gene matches: 7. The germline V gene has CDR1 SGHRS and CDR2 YFSETQ. This CDR3 is 16 amino acids long. CDR3 loop: CASSFNGGVSSYEQYF. The DNA of the CDR3 is TGCGCCAGCAGCTTTAACGGGGGGGTCAGCTCCTACGAGCAGTACTTC.

This clone has just one count. The rearrangement links TRBV5-1 to TRBJ1-4, with 10 bases fitting TRBD1. This CDR3 comprises 16 residues. The trim removed 0 bases at V and 8 bases at J, leaving 7 bases unmatched. In germline, CDR1 is SGHRS, CDR2 YFSETQ. CDR3 in DNA: TGCGCCAGCAGCTTGGGGACAGGGGGTTGGGAAGAAAAACTGTTTTTT. It encodes CASSLGTGGWEEKLFF.

The rearrangement uses TRBV28 and TRBJ2-1, with TRBD1 matching over 11 bases. CDR1 is MDHEN and CDR2 is SYDVKM in the germline V gene. J lost 3 bases, V lost 2 bases, and 3 bases had no gene match. The CDR3 contains 16 residues. The CDR3 reads CASSLTGTGGYNEQFF. The CDR3 bases are TGTGCCAGCAGTTTAACCGGGACAGGGGGCTACAATGAGCAGTTCTTC.

This rearrangement joins TRBV6-4 to TRBJ2-3; 11 bases match TRBD2. Unmatched junction bases numbered 1, after V lost 4 bases and J lost 1 base. Looked up from germline, CDR1 is MRHNA and CDR2 is SNTAGT. The CDR3 has 15 amino acids. The CDR3 reads CASSALAGGTDTQYF. In DNA form, the CDR3 reads TGTGCCAGCAGTGCACTAGCGGGGGGCACAGATACGCAGTATTTT.

The rearrangement joins TRBV14 to TRBJ1-2, with D maybe TRBD1 (6 bases). This CDR3 has 13 amino acids. Trimming stripped 1 base from V and 3 bases from J, with 6 bases between. The V gene's germline CDR1 is SGHDN and CDR2 FVKESK. In DNA, the CDR3 is TGTGCCAGCAGCCAAGGGACAGACTATGGCTACACCTTC. Protein sequence: CASSQGTDYGYTF.

Remarks on this clone: Germline is not matched at one junction end, which may reflect a read error. The chain uses TRBV7-9 and TRBJ2-7; D is unresolved. The CDR3 sequence is 11 residues long. Germline V gene lookup returns CDR1 SEHNR and CDR2 FQNEAQ (reference sequence). DNA for the CDR3: TGTTCCAGCAGCCAGGCCAACGAGCAGTACTTC. Protein product: CSSSQANEQYF.

The V call is TRBV23-1, the J call TRBJ1-4; 8 bases align to TRBD1. TRBV23-1 is known as an ORF, though its function is uncertain. The CDR3 is 14 residues long. V lost 5 bases and J lost 7; bases outside the gene matches: 6. The CDR3 sequence: CASSGDRRSEKLFF. CDR3 DNA: TGCGCCAGCAGTGGGGACAGGCGGAGTGAAAAACTGTTTTTT.

J is TRBJ1-5 and V is TRBV30, with D hard to call. Germline V gives CDR1 GTSNPN, CDR2 SVGIG (reference sequence). The CDR3 contains 13 residues. Trimming took off 1 base at V and 6 bases at J, with 10 bases between the two ends. The CDR3 DNA reads TGTGCCTGGAGTGCCGGAGGGAGTCAGCCCCAGCATTTT. Its translation is CAWSAGGSQPQHF.

This clone was detected a few times. The genes are TRBV30 and TRBJ1-3; no firm D call. CDR1 GTSNPN and CDR2 SVGIG come from the germline V gene (reference sequence). The CDR3 extends over 12 amino acids. With 5 bases removed from V and 0 bases from J, the gap between germline ends came to 5 bases. CDR3 coding DNA: TGTGCCTGGCAGAACTCTGGAAACACCATATATTTT. Translation: CAWQNSGNTIYF.

The chain has TRBV5-1 and TRBJ1-4; 8 bases line up with TRBD1. The V gene's germline CDR1 is SGHRS and CDR2 YFSETQ. CDR3 length: 15 residues. Unmatched junction bases numbered 4, after V lost 6 bases and J lost 0 bases. The chain's CDR3 is CASTRQGSTNEKLFF. The CDR3 coding sequence is TGCGCCAGCACCCGACAGGGGTCAACTAATGAAAAACTGTTTTTT.

The chain employs TRBV27 and TRBJ1-6; 8 nucleotides agree with TRBD1. The V gene's germline CDR1 is MNHEY and CDR2 SMNVEV (reference sequence). This CDR3 spans 14 amino acids. V lost 3 bases to trimming and J lost 7 bases; unmatched junction nucleotides: 2. This chain's CDR3 is CASSFGQGNSPLHF. The CDR3 DNA is TGTGCCAGCAGTTTCGGACAGGGCAATTCACCCCTCCACTTT.

The chain joins TRBV18 to TRBJ2-2; D uncertain. This CDR3 is built from 17 residues. From germline, CDR1 is KGHSH and CDR2 LQKENI. With 3 bases removed from V and 1 base from J, the gap between germline ends came to 15 bases. Here the CDR3 DNA reads TGTGCCAGCTCACCGGCAAGAGGTCTGGGGAACACCGGGGAGCTGTTTTTT. Protein sequence: CASSPARGLGNTGELFF.

V is TRBV7-9 and J is TRBJ1-1, with D possibly being TRBD1 (6 bases). From germline, CDR1 is SEHNR and CDR2 FQNEAQ (reference sequence). This CDR3 region has 16 residues. The V end was cut by 5 bases, the J end by 1 base, with 17 bases between. The CDR3 sequence is CASSTQGRLGNTEAFF. CDR3 nucleotides: TGTGCCAGCAGCACCCAGGGGAGACTGGGGAACACTGAAGCTTTCTTT.